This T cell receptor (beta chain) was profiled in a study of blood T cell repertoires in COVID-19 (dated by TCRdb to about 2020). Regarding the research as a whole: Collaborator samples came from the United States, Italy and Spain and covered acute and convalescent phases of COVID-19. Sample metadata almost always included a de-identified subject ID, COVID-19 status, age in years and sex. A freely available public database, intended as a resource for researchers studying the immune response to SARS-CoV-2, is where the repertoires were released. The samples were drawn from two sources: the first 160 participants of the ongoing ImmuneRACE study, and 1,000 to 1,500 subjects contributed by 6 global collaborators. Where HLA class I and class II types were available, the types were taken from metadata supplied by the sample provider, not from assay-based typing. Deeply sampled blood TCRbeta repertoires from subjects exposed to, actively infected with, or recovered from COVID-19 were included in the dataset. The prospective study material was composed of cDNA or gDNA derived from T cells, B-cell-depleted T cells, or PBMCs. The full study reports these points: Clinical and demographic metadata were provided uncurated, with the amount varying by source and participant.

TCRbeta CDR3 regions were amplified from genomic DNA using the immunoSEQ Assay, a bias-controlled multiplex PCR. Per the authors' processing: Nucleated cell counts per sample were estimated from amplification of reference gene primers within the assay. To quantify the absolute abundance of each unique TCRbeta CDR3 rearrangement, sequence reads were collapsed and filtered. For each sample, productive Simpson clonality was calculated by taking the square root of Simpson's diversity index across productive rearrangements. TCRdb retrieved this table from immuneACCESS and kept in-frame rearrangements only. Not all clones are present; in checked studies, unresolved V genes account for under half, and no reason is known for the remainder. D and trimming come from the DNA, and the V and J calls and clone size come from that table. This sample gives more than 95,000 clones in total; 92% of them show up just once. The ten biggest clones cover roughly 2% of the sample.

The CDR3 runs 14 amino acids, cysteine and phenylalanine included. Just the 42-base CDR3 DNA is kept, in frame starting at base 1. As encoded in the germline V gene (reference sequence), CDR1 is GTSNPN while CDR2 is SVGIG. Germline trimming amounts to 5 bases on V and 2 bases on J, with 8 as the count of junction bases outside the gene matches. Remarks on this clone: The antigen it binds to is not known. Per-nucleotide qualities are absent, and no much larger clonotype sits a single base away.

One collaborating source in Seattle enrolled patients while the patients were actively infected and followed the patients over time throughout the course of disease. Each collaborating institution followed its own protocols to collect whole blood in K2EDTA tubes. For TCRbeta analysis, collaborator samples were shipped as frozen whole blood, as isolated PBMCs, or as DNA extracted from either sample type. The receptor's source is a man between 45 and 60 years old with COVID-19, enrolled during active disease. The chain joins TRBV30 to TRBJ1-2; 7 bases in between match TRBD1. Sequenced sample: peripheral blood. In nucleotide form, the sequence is TGTGCCTGGGTGGGAACAGGGGTCAACTATGGCTACACCTTC. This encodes CAWVGTGVNYGYTF.